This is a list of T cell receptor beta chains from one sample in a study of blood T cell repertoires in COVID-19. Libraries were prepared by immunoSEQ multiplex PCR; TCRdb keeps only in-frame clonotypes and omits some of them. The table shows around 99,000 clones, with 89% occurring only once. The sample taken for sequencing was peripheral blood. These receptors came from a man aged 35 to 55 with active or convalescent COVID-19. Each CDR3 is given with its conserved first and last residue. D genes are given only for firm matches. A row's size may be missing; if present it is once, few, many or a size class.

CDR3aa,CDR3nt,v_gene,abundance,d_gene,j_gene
CATSRDDRSSYNSPLHF,TGTGCCACCAGCAGAGACGACAGAAGCTCCTATAATTCACCCCTCCACTTT,TRBV15,.,.,TRBJ1-6
CASSPTGGPSYEQYF,TGTGCCAGCTCACCAACAGGGGGCCCCTCCTACGAGCAGTACTTC,TRBV18,.,TRBD1,TRBJ2-7
CSAGGLAAVHYNEQFF,TGCAGTGCTGGTGGACTAGCGGCCGTTCACTACAATGAGCAGTTCTTC,TRBV20-1,.,TRBD2,TRBJ2-1
CASSITRSNTEAFF,TGCGCCAGCAGTATTACAAGATCGAACACTGAAGCTTTCTTT,TRBV10-2,.,.,TRBJ1-1
CASSLFSGGRSEAFF,TGCGCCAGCAGCTTGTTTTCCGGGGGGCGGTCTGAAGCTTTCTTT,TRBV5-1,.,.,TRBJ1-1
CASSPDSGLAMF,TGTGCCAGCTCACCGGACTCGGGACTAGCGATGTTC,TRBV18,.,TRBD2,TRBJ2-7
CAWSVQQDYEQYF,TGTGCCTGGAGTGTACAACAGGACTACGAGCAGTACTTC,TRBV30,.,.,TRBJ2-7
CASRRSGQTGNTIYF,TGTGCCAGCAGACGATCGGGACAGACTGGAAACACCATATATTTT,TRBV28,once,TRBD1,TRBJ1-3
CASSWQGTNTEAFF,TGTGCCAGCAGCTGGCAGGGAACGAACACTGAAGCTTTCTTT,TRBV7-2,.,.,TRBJ1-1
CASSPSRVADTQYF,TGTGCCAGCTCACCATCGAGGGTGGCAGATACGCAGTATTTT,TRBV18,.,.,TRBJ2-3
CASSEGNRDGNQPQHF,TGTGCCAGCAGTGAAGGGAACAGGGACGGCAATCAGCCCCAGCATTTT,TRBV2,.,.,TRBJ1-5
CASSLKGATYEQYF,TGTGCCAGCAGCTTGAAAGGGGCGACCTACGAGCAGTACTTC,TRBV7-9,.,.,TRBJ2-7
CASSQDGEVSYEQYF,TGTGCCAGCAGCCAAGATGGGGAGGTCTCCTACGAGCAGTACTTC,TRBV14,.,.,TRBJ2-7
CASSFDPGSSYEQYF,TGCGCCAGCAGCTTTGATCCCGGGAGCTCCTACGAGCAGTACTTC,TRBV5-1,.,.,TRBJ2-7
CASRRQGNSPLHF,TGTGCCAGCAGGCGACAGGGGAATTCACCCCTCCACTTT,TRBV2,few,TRBD1,TRBJ1-6
CASESTGIRGYTF,TGTGCCAGTGAATCAACAGGGATTAGAGGCTACACCTTC,TRBV28,.,.,TRBJ1-2
CASADQETQYF,TGTGCCAGCGCAGATCAAGAGACCCAGTACTTC,TRBV18,.,.,TRBJ2-5
CASSEQGNQPQHF,TGTGCCAGTAGCGAACAGGGGAACCAGCCCCAGCATTTT,TRBV19,.,TRBD1,TRBJ1-5
CASSPLAGGGEDTQYF,TGTGCCAGCTCACCGCTGGCGGGAGGGGGAGAAGATACGCAGTATTTT,TRBV18,.,TRBD2,TRBJ2-3
CASGFGLAGDEQFF,TGTGCTAGTGGTTTCGGACTAGCGGGAGATGAGCAGTTCTTC,TRBV12-5,.,TRBD2,TRBJ2-1
CAISEGTGETQYF,TGTGCCATCAGTGAGGGGACAGGGGAGACCCAGTACTTC,TRBV10-3,.,TRBD1,TRBJ2-5
CASSLVGLYQGTGELFF,TGCGCCAGCAGCTTGGTGGGACTTTACCAGGGTACCGGGGAGCTGTTTTTT,TRBV5-1,.,.,TRBJ2-2
CASSVNTGELFF,TGTGCCAGCAGCGTCAATACCGGGGAGCTGTTTTTT,TRBV5-4,.,.,TRBJ2-2
CASSFLGDSYEQYF,TGTGCCAGCAGTTTCTTAGGGGACTCCTACGAGCAGTACTTC,TRBV28,.,.,TRBJ2-7
CASSPDRVSPLHF,TGTGCCAGCAGCCCGGACAGGGTCTCACCCCTCCACTTT,TRBV3-1/TRBV3-2,.,TRBD1,TRBJ1-6
CASSRTGGYEQYF,TGTGCCAGCAGTAGGACAGGAGGTTACGAGCAGTACTTC,TRBV27,.,TRBD1,TRBJ2-7
CASSRTGQAETQYF,TGCGCCAGCAGCAGAACAGGACAGGCTGAGACCCAGTACTTC,TRBV5-1,.,TRBD1,TRBJ2-5
CASSRQGEPGNEQFF,TGCGCCAGCAGCCGGCAGGGGGAACCGGGGAATGAGCAGTTCTTC,TRBV5-1,.,TRBD1,TRBJ2-1
CASRSTTGTGWYNEQFF,TGCGCCAGCAGAAGCACTACCGGGACAGGGTGGTACAATGAGCAGTTCTTC,TRBV5-1,.,TRBD1,TRBJ2-1
CASSLNGYGTEDTEAFF,TGTGCCAGCAGCTTGAACGGGTATGGTACTGAGGACACTGAAGCTTTCTTT,TRBV11-3,.,.,TRBJ1-1
CASSWEGTSTDTQYF,TGTGCCAGCAGCTGGGAGGGGACCAGCACAGATACGCAGTATTTT,TRBV5-5,.,TRBD2,TRBJ2-3
CASSSSTSSGNEQFF,TGTGCCAGCAGCTCGTCGACTAGCTCAGGCAATGAGCAGTTCTTC,TRBV7-3,.,TRBD2,TRBJ2-1
CASSSGTGGAPNQPQHF,TGTGCCAGCAGTTCAGGGACAGGGGGTGCCCCTAATCAGCCCCAGCATTTT,TRBV28,.,TRBD1,TRBJ1-5
CASSLASGIYEQYF,TGTGCCAGCAGTTTAGCTAGCGGGATCTACGAGCAGTACTTC,TRBV27,.,TRBD2,TRBJ2-7
CASGGERYEQYF,TGTGCCTCTGGAGGGGAGAGGTACGAGCAGTACTTC,TRBV7-9,.,.,TRBJ2-7
CASSYGGHRGDEQYF,TGTGCCAGCAGTTACGGGGGACATCGAGGAGACGAGCAGTACTTC,TRBV6-5,.,.,TRBJ2-7
CASSIGGDGGQPQHF,TGTGCCAGTAGTATCGGAGGGGACGGCGGTCAGCCCCAGCATTTT,TRBV19,.,.,TRBJ1-5
CASSSVINTGELFF,TGTGCCAGTAGTTCGGTCATAAACACCGGGGAGCTGTTTTTT,TRBV19,.,.,TRBJ2-2
CASSLAGAPGNTIYF,TGCGCCAGCAGCTTGGCTGGGGCTCCTGGAAACACCATATATTTT,TRBV5-1,.,.,TRBJ1-3
CASSLWGLGTDTQYF,TGTGCCAGCAGTTTATGGGGGCTCGGCACAGATACGCAGTATTTT,TRBV28,.,.,TRBJ2-3
CASSLAGVGELFF,TGCGCCAGCAGCTTGGCAGGGGTAGGGGAGCTGTTTTTT,TRBV5-1,once,.,TRBJ2-2
CASSLLASYEQYF,TGTGCCAGCAGCTTACTAGCCTCCTACGAGCAGTACTTC,TRBV7-7,.,.,TRBJ2-7
CASSLGGLGVDTQYF,TGTGCCAGTAGTCTCGGGGGACTAGGGGTAGATACGCAGTATTTT,TRBV19,.,TRBD2,TRBJ2-3
CASSLEVWTSGYNEQFF,TGTGCCAGCAGTTTAGAGGTTTGGACTAGCGGTTACAATGAGCAGTTCTTC,TRBV28,.,TRBD2,TRBJ2-1